This T cell receptor beta chain was retrieved from a study of PD-L1 blockade in urothelial cancer. At the level of the study: Analyzed time points were 3 weeks (second dose) and 6 weeks after therapy began. T cell content in blood samples showed a median of about 140,000.

As for time point: pretreatment peripheral blood. Trimming pared 4 bases from V and 3 bases from J, leaving 18 bases between. This CDR3 is 16 amino acids long. Germline V gene sequence: CDR1 SGHDN, CDR2 FVKESK. Profiled with immunoSEQ multiplex PCR; TCRdb holds only in-frame clones, not every one. The table records 70,000 to 75,000 clones, about four fifths of them present only once. The chain recombines TRBV14 with TRBJ1-1; D perhaps matches TRBD1 (6 bases). Here the sequenced sample was PBMCs, taken around atezolizumab (anti-PD-L1) treatment. This clonotype originated in a woman in her sixties or seventies with urothelial cancer. In nucleotides, the CDR3 is TGTGCCAGCAGCCCCCTTGGTAGGGGGAAGGACACTGAAGCTTTCTTT. It encodes CASSPLGRGKDTEAFF. Looking up the rest from reference TRBV14 and TRBJ1-1 gives the full variable domain: EAGVTQFPSHSVIEKGQTVTLRCDPISGHDNLYWYRRVMGKEIKFLLHFVKESKQDESGMPNNRFLAERTGGTYSTLKVQPAELEDSGVYFCASSPLGRGKDTEAFFGQGTRLTVV.